The present TCR beta chain was sequenced within a study of blood T cells in healthy people across ages (dated by TCRdb to the mid-2010s). For the study in its entirety: In model experiments, template switching captured about one uniquely barcoded TCR beta cDNA molecule for every two T cells. Using the same blood draw, the study looked at two additional independent replicas of 1 million unique cDNA reads for two donors, one aged 18 to 29 and the other aged 80 or older. Donors were grouped into four age groups: young (average about 15 years), middle-aged (under 40), aged (about 60) and long-lived (about 90). Age-related changes in TCR beta repertoire diversity were measured in the study by deep sequencing normalized with unique cDNA molecular identifiers. To avoid experimental bias, donors of different ages were randomly spread across the sequencing lanes.

Spanning cysteine to phenylalanine, the CDR3 consists of 16 amino acids. The read is trimmed to its CDR3 DNA, 48 bases read in frame from base 1. The germline V gene encodes CDR1 SGHRS and CDR2 YFSETQ. V and J are truncated by 0 bases and 0 bases respectively, leaving an intervening sequence of 12 bases. This clonotype has a handful of counts. What this receptor recognizes is not known. No much larger clonotype is one base removed from it; base qualities were not supplied. Donors were a few dozen systemically healthy Caucasian individuals from Russia aged about 6 to 100 years. Each donor gave roughly 9 milliliters of peripheral blood, drawn into EDTA-treated Vacutainer tubes. Ficoll-Paque density-gradient centrifugation was used to isolate PBMCs, with at least 6.5 million per sample. Trizol reagent was used to extract total RNA from the PBMCs, yielding at least 5.5 micrograms per sample. For every donor, an aliquot of PBMCs went through flow cytometry to measure the percentages of naive CD45RAhigh/CD27high T cells.

Library method: 5' RACE. Sequenced on an Illumina HiSeq 2500. The second PCR ran for roughly 7 to 11 cycles and used a J-beta primer mix along with a sample-barcoded 5' primer. Each TCR beta cDNA molecule received a unique molecular identifier from a template-switch 5' adaptor carrying 12 random nucleotides. Each sample yielded at least 2.5 million CDR3-containing paired-end reads. The Mint cDNA synthesis kit, primed by a TRBC-specific oligonucleotide, was used to synthesize first-strand cDNA from all RNA. Following uracil-DNA glycosylase treatment, a first 18-cycle PCR with universal primers M1SS and BC2_uni_R was performed on all cDNA. The authors' pipeline ran thus. Each sample was normalized by randomly selecting 1 million high-quality reads, each carrying a distinct molecular identifier. Instead of being binned into consensus sequences, reads that shared molecular identifiers were thrown out. MiTCR, set to a Q25 quality threshold and the strictest error-elimination algorithm, was used for CDR3 identification, clonotype clustering and error correction. A nonparametric unseen species model with Euler transformation was used to estimate lower-bound total TCR beta diversity. TCRdb trimmed public reads at Q25 via fastp, called clones via MiXCR and kept in-frame beta chains. Each entry merges the rows of one CDR3 protein and shows their most common DNA and genes. Clone size and V and J calls follow TCRdb, not the original study. Across this sample there are 850,000 to 1,100,000 distinct CDR3 sequences, with around two fifths seen only once. The top ten clonotypes cover approximately 14% of the sample.

The full study reports these points: The CMV infection status of donors was not known, potentially confounding age-related changes in expanded clonotypes. The percentage of naive T cells measured by flow cytometry correlated strongly with observed TCR beta diversity. The long-lived group showed more naive CD4+ T cells, fewer expanded clones and increased TCR diversity than the aged group, suggesting age selection. As age increased, observed TCR beta diversity per million T cells dropped in a roughly linear way, and a significant reduction was already evident by age 40. Estimates of total diversity based on one million sequenced T cells were considered lower bounds and underestimates. Bulk unsorted PBMC profiling prevented conclusive comparison of naive and antigen-experienced compartments.

The TCR was taken from a man between 18 and 35 years old in good health. The sample comprised blood. The rearrangement combines TRBV5-1 with TRBJ1-2; no D gene is confidently identified. The CDR3 is CASSLGWSGANYGYTF. In nucleotides, the sequence is TGCGCCAGCAGCTTGGGATGGTCAGGAGCTAACTATGGCTACACCTTC.